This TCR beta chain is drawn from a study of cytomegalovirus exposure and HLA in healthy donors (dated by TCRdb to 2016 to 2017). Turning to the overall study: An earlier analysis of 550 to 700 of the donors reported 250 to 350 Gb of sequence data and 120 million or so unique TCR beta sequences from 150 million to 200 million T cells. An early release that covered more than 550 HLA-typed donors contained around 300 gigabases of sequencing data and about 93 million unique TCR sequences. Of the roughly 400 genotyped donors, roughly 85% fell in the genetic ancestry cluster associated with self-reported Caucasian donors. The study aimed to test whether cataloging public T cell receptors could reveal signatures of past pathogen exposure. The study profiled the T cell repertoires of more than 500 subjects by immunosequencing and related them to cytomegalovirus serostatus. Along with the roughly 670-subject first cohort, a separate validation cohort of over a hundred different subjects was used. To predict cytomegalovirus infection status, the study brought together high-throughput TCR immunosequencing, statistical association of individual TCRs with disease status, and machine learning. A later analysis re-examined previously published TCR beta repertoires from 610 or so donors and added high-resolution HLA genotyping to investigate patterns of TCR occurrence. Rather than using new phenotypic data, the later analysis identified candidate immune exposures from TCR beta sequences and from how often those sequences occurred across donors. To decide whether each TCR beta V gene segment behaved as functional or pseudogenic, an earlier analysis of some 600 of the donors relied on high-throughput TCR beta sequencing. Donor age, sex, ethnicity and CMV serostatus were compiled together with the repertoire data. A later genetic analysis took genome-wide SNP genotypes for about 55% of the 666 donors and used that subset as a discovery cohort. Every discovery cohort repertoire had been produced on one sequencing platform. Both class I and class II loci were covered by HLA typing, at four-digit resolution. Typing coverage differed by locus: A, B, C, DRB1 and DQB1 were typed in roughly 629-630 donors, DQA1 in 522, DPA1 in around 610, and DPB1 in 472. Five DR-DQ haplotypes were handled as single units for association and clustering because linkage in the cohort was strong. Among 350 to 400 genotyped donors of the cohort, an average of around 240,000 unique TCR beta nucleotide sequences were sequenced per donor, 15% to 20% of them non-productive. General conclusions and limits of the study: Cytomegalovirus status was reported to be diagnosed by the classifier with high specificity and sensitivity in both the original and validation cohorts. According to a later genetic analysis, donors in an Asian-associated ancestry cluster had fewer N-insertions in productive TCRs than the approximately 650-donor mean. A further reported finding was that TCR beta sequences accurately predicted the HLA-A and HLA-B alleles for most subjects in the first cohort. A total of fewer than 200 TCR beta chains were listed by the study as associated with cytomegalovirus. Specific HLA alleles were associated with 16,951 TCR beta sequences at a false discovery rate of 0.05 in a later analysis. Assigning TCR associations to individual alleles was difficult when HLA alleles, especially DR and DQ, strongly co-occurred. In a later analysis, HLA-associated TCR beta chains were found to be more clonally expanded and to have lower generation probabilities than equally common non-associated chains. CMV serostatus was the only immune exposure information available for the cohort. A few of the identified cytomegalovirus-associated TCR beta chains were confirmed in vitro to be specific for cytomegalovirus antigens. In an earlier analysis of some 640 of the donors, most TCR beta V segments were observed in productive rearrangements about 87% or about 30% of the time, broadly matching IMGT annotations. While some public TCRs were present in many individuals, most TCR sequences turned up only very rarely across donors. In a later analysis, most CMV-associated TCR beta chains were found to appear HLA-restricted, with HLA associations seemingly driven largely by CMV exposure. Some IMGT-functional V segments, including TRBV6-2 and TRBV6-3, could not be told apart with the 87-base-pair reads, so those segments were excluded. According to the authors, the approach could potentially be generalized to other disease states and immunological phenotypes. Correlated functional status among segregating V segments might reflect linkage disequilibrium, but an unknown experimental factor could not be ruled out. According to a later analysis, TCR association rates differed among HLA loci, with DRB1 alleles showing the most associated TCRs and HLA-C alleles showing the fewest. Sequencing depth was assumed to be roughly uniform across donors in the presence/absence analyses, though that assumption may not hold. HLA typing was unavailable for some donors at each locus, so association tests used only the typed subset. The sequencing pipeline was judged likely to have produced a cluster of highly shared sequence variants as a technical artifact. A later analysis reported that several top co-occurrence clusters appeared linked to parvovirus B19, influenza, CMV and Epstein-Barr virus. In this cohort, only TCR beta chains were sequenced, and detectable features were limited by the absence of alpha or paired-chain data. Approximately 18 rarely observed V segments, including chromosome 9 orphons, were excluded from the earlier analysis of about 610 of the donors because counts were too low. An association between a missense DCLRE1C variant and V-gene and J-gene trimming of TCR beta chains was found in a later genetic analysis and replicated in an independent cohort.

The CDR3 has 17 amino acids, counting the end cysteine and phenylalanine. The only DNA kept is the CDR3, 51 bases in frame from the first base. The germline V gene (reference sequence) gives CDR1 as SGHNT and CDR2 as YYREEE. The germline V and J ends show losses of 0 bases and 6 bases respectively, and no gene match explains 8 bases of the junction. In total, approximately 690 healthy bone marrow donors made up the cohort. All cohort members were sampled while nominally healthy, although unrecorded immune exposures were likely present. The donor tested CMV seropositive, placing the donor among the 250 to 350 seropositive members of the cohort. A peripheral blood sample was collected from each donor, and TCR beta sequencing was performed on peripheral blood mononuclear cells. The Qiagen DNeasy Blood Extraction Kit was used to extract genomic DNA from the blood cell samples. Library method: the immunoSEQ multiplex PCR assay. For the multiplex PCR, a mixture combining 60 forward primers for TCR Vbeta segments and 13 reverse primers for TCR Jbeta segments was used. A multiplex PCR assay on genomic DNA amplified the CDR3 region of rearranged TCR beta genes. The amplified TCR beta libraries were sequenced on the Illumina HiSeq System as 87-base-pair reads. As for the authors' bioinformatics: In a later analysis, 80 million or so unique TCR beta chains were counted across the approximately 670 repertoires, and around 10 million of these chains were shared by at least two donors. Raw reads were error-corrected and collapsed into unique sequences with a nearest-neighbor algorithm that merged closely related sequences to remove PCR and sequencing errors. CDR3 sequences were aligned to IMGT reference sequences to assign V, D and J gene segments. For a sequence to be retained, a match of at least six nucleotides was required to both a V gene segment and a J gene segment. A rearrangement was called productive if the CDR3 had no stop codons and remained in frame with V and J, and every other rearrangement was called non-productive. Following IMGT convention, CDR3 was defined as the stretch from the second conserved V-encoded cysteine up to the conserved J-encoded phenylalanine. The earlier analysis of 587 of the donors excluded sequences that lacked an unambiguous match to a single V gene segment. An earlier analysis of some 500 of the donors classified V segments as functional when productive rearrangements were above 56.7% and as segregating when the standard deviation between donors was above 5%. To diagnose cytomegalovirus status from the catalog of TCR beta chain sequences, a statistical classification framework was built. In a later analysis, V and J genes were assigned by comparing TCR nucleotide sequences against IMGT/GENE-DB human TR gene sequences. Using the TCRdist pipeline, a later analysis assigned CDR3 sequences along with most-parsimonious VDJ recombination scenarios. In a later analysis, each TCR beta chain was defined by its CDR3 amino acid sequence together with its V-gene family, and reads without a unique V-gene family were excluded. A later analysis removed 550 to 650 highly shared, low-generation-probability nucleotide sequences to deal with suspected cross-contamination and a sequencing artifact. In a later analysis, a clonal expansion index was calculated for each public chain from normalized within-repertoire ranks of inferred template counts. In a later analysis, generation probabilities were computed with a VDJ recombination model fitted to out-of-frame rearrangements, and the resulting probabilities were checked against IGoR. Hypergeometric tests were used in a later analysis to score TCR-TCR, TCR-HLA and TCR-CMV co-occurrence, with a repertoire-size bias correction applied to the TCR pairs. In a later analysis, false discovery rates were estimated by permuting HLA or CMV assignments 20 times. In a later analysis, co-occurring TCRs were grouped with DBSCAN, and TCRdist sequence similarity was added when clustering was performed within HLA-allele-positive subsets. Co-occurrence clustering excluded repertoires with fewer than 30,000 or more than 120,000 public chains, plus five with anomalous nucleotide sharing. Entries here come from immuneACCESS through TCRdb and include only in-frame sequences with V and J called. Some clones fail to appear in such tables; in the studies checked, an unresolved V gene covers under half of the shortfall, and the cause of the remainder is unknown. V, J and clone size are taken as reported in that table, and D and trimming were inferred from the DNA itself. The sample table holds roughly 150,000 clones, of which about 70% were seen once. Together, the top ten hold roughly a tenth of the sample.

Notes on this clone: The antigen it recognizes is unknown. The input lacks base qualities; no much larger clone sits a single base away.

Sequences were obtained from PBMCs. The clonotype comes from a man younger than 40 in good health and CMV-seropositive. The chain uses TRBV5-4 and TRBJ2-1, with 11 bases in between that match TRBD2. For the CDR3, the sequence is CASSLAIGTSGSNEQFF. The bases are TGTGCCAGCAGCTTGGCCATAGGTACTAGCGGGAGCAATGAGCAGTTCTTC. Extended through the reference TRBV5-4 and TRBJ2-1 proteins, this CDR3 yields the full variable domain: ETGVTQSPTHLIKTRGQQVTLRCSSQSGHNTVSWYQQALGQGPQFIFQYYREEENGRGNFPPRFSGLQFPNYSSELNVNALELDDSALYLCASSLAIGTSGSNEQFFGPGTRLTVL.